These 7 T cell receptor beta chains originate from one sample sequenced in a study of T-cell reconstitution after alpha-beta-depleted transplantation in children. TCRbeta library preparation incorporated unique molecular identifiers. TCRdb processed the PCR reads anew with MiXCR; each CDR3 protein has one entry. The profile shows hundreds of thousands of distinct CDR3 sequences, under 20% of them singletons. The sequencing here drew on PBMCs, mostly from graft donor cells, taken 360 days after TCRalphabeta/CD19-depleted stem cell transplant. All receptors derive from a boy younger than two who had a stem cell transplant for Wiskott-Aldrich syndrome, so the T cells may come from the graft donor.

This chain links TRBV9 with TRBJ2-7; 8 bases agree with TRBD2. From germline, CDR1 is SGDLS and CDR2 YYNGEE. V lost 0 bases and J lost 4; bases outside the gene matches: 6. CDR3 length equals 15 residues. The CDR3 DNA reads TGTGCCAGCAGCGTAGAGCGGGAGTCAAGGTACGAGCAGTACTTC. This encodes CASSVERESRYEQYF.

CDR3 nucleotides: TGTGCCAGCAGTTTTTCGGGACAGGCTATAAACATTCAGTACTTC. Amino acids: CASSFSGQAINIQYF. This sequence joins TRBV27 and TRBJ2-4; 8 positions agree with TRBD1. After removal of 3 bases from V and 6 bases from J, the junction contained 7 bases not matched to a gene. This CDR3 comprises 15 residues. Germline V lookup: CDR1 MNHEY, CDR2 SMNVEV (reference sequence).

CDR3 protein: CASSHYMDRPNEQFF. CDR3 bases: TGTGCCAGCAGCCACTATATGGACAGACCCAATGAGCAGTTCTTC. V is TRBV7-2 and J is TRBJ2-1; D is perhaps TRBD1 (6 bases). The CDR3 is made up of 15 amino acids. Trimming cost V 5 bases and J 6 bases, with 17 bases left between them. CDR1 is SGHTA, CDR2 FQGNSA, per germline.

The table lists this clonotype with a few counts. The CDR3, as DNA: TGCAGTGCTAGGAGGGGGGGGGCCTCCGAGCAGTACTTC. Encoded protein: CSARRGGASEQYF. The genes are TRBV20-1 and TRBJ2-7; maybe TRBD2 (7 bases). Trimming pared 3 bases from V and 6 bases from J, leaving 15 bases between. The CDR3 has 13 amino acids. CDR1 is DFQATT and CDR2 is SNEGSKA in the germline V gene (reference sequence).

This clonotype was counted between two and nine times. This chain joins TRBV7-7 and TRBJ1-1; D gene ambiguous. Germline CDR1 SSHAT, CDR2 FNYEAQ (reference sequence). This CDR3 comprises 14 residues. The V end was cut by 4 bases, the J end by 2 bases, with 11 bases between. CDR3 nucleotide sequence: TGTGCCAGCAGCTCGACACCTAGTAACACTGAAGCTTTCTTT. This gives the protein CASSSTPSNTEAFF.

A remark on this clonotype: One junction end does not reproduce the germline sequence, and a read error may be involved. J is TRBJ2-7 and V is TRBV2; the D is unclear. CDR1 and CDR2 (germline): SNHLY, FYNNEI. The CDR3 extends over 12 amino acids. CDR3 sequence (DNA): TGTGCCAGCAGCCTCGTTCCGGGCAAAAATAAGTTC. The encoded protein is CASSLVPGKNKF.

This clonotype has just a few counts. This chain connects TRBV7-9 to TRBJ1-1, with D possibly being TRBD1 (6 bases). This CDR3 has 15 amino acids. Germline V gene sequence: CDR1 SEHNR, CDR2 FQNEAQ (reference sequence). V lost 5 bases to trimming and J lost 4 bases, with 17 bases between them. Written as DNA, the CDR3 is TGTGCCAGCAGCCCCGAGACAGGCCGGGGCACTGAAGCTTTCTTT. Translating gives CASSPETGRGTEAFF.